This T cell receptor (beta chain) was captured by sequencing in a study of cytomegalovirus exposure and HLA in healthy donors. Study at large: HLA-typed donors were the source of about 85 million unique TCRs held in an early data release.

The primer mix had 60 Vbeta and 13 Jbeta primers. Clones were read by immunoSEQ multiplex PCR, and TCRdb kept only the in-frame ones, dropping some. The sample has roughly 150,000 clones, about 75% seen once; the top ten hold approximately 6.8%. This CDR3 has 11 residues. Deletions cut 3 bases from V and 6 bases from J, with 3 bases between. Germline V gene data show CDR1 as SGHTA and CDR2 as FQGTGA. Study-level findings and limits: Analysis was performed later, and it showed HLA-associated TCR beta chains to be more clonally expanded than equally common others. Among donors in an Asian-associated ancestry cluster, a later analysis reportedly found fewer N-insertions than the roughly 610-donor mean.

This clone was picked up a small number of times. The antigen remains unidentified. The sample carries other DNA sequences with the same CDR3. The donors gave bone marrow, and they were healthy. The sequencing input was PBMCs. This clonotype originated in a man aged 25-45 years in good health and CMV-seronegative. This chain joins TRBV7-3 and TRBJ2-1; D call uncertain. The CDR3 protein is CASSFGNEQFF. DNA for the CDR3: TGTGCCAGCAGCTTCGGCAATGAGCAGTTCTTC.